This passage covers 19 T cell receptor beta chains from one sample sequenced in a study of cytomegalovirus exposure and HLA in healthy donors. The PCR ran on 60 Vbeta and 13 Jbeta primers. The protocol was immunoSEQ multiplex PCR, while the TCRdb copy is restricted to in-frame clones and leaves out a portion. The sample has about 180,000 clones, about 86% seen once. The sequenced sample consisted of PBMCs. These receptors originate from a woman under 40 in good health and CMV-seronegative.

The genes are TRBV28 and TRBJ2-1; 7 bases fit TRBD1. The CDR3 loop spans 16 amino acids. With 2 bases clipped from V and 1 base from J, the junction kept 5 bases outside the gene matches. Per the germline V gene, CDR1 is MDHEN and CDR2 is SYDVKM. CDR3 sequence: CASSLTTGVSYNEQFF. As DNA, the CDR3 is TGTGCCAGCAGTTTAACTACAGGGGTATCCTACAATGAGCAGTTCTTC.

The V and J genes are TRBV11-2 and TRBJ2-7, with 7 positions matching TRBD1. The CDR3 covers 15 residues. CDR1 is SGHAT, CDR2 FQNNGV, per germline. J was trimmed by 3 bases and V by 5 bases; bases with no gene match: 10. CDR3 sequence reads: CASSPAPQGVYEQYF. CDR3 DNA: TGTGCCAGCAGCCCAGCCCCCCAGGGGGTCTACGAGCAGTACTTC.

J is TRBJ2-2 and V is TRBV25-1; 8 bases agree with TRBD2. The V and J ends lost 6 bases and 0 bases, in that order; junction bases with no gene match: 0. This CDR3 has 14 residues. Per germline, CDR1 MGHDK and CDR2 SYGVNS. CDR3 amino acids: CASRRGANTGELFF. The CDR3, as DNA: TGTGCCAGCAGGCGGGGGGCGAACACCGGGGAGCTGTTTTTT.

The chain links TRBV30 to TRBJ1-2; D call uncertain. CDR1 is GTSNPN and CDR2 is SVGIG in the germline V gene (reference sequence). The V end was cut by 4 bases, the J end by 6 bases, with 12 bases between. The CDR3 runs 12 residues. This chain's CDR3 is CAWTPIPDGYTF. In nucleotides, the CDR3 is TGTGCCTGGACCCCTATACCCGATGGCTACACCTTC.

The gene calls are TRBV7-2 and TRBJ2-3, with TRBD2 as a possible D gene (5 bases). Germline-derived CDR1 and CDR2 are SGHTA and FQGNSA. This CDR3 has 17 residues. V lost 5 bases and J 4 bases, leaving 22 bases between the germline ends. In DNA, the CDR3 is TGTGCCAGCAGCCACGCGGGTAGGCGAAGTAGGGCAGATACGCAGTATTTT. Translating gives CASSHAGRRSRADTQYF. The full variable domain, completed using reference TRBV7-2 and TRBJ2-3, is GAGVSQSPSNKVTEKGKDVELRCDPISGHTALYWYRQSLGQGLEFLIYFQGNSAPDKSGLPSDRFSAERTGGSVSTLTIQRTQQEDSAVYLCASSHAGRRSRADTQYFGPGTRLTVL.

The chain recombines TRBV4-1 with TRBJ1-5; no firm D call. The germline V gene encodes CDR1 MGHRA and CDR2 YSYEKL. Trimming pared 1 base from V and 8 bases from J, leaving 12 bases between. The CDR3 has 14 amino acids. For the CDR3, the DNA is TGCGCCAGCAGCCAAGCGACGAGGTCGGAGCCCCAGCATTTT. It is translated as CASSQATRSEPQHF.

The chain combines TRBV10-3 with TRBJ1-1; TRBD1 aligns across 7 bases. With 10 bases clipped from V and 5 bases from J, the junction kept 10 bases outside the gene matches. The germline CDR1 and CDR2 sequences are ENHRY and SYGVKD. This CDR3 is 13 amino acids long. In nucleotides, the CDR3 is TGTGCCACCTGGAGGTCAGGGGGTACTGAAGCTTTCTTT. Its protein product is CATWRSGGTEAFF.

This chain links TRBV5-6 with TRBJ2-3, with D uncertain. The germline V gene has CDR1 SGHDT and CDR2 YYEEEE. V was shortened by 3 bases and J by 2 bases, with 10 bases between the two germline ends. The CDR3 totals 14 residues. Here the CDR3 DNA reads TGTGCCAGCAGCTCGACACGTTCCACAGATACGCAGTATTTT. Translated: CASSSTRSTDTQYF.

V usage is TRBV11-2 and J usage is TRBJ2-5; the match to TRBD2 covers 9 bases. V was pared by 1 base and J by 3 bases, with 12 bases of the junction left unmatched. The CDR3 consists of 18 residues. The germline gives CDR1 SGHAT, CDR2 FQNNGV. This chain's CDR3 is CASSLGGGVAGAEETQYF. In DNA form, the CDR3 reads TGTGCCAGCAGCTTAGGAGGGGGAGTAGCGGGGGCCGAAGAGACCCAGTACTTC.

This rearrangement joins TRBV7-6 to TRBJ2-2; 8 bases map to TRBD1. J lost 4 bases, V lost 5 bases, and 12 bases had no gene match. The CDR3 has 17 residues. The germline V gene encodes CDR1 SGHVS and CDR2 FNYEAQ. Here the CDR3 reads CASSAQPGTGFTGELFF. In nucleotides, the CDR3 is TGTGCCAGCAGCGCCCAACCCGGGACAGGATTCACCGGGGAGCTGTTTTTT.

This chain joins TRBV2 and TRBJ1-1; D call uncertain. V lost 2 bases and J lost 1, with 8 bases in between. The V gene's germline CDR1 is SNHLY and CDR2 FYNNEI. This CDR3 has 14 amino acids. The CDR3 DNA reads TGTGCCAGCAGTGAACGCAGGTCGAACACTGAAGCTTTCTTT. Amino acids: CASSERRSNTEAFF.

This sequence joins TRBV6-5 and TRBJ2-6; no definite D call. The CDR3 consists of 13 residues. Germline V gene data show CDR1 as MNHEY and CDR2 as SVGAGI. V shed 8 bases and J shed 0 bases, with 5 bases lying between them. This CDR3 reads CASRPSGANVLTF. For the CDR3, the DNA is TGTGCCAGCCGTCCCTCTGGGGCCAACGTCCTGACTTTC.

The chain carries TRBV28 and TRBJ2-7, with 7 bases aligning to TRBD2. This CDR3 is 13 amino acids long. Germline loops: CDR1 MDHEN, CDR2 SYDVKM. The V segment lost 6 bases and the J segment 4 bases; nucleotides outside the gene matches: 6. In nucleotides, the CDR3 is TGTGCCAGCAGGGGGGGGTATAGTTACGAGCAGTACTTC. Protein: CASRGGYSYEQYF.

This chain uses TRBV10-3 with TRBJ2-2, with TRBD1 identical over 9 bases. V trimming: 3 bases; J trimming: 7 bases; junction bases outside the gene matches: 6. Germline assignment: CDR1 ENHRY and CDR2 SYGVKD. CDR3 length equals 15 residues. CDR3 sequence reads: CAISDYGQGSGELFF. DNA for the CDR3: TGTGCCATCAGTGACTACGGACAGGGGAGCGGGGAGCTGTTTTTT.

This clone was seen once. The gene calls are TRBV7-2 and TRBJ2-1; possibly TRBD2 for D (5 bases). The germline gives CDR1 SGHTA, CDR2 FQGNSA. The CDR3 consists of 17 residues. V was clipped by 1 base and J by 0 bases, with 13 bases between them. The CDR3 nucleotides are TGTGCCAGCAGCTTAGATCGAGCGGATAGCTCCTACAATGAGCAGTTCTTC. As protein: CASSLDRADSSYNEQFF.

The chain combines TRBV28 with TRBJ1-1; 8 nucleotides line up with TRBD1. Trimming at V came to 5 bases and at J to 4 bases, leaving 12 bases not matched to a gene. CDR3 length equals 16 residues. The germline V gene has CDR1 MDHEN and CDR2 SYDVKM. The CDR3 DNA follows: TGTGCCAGCAGTCTCGAGACAGGGGTTAGCGGCACTGAAGCTTTCTTT. Translation gives CASSLETGVSGTEAFF.

CDR3 region: CASSLSLRTGSETQYF. DNA for the CDR3: TGTGCCAGCAGTTTATCCCTTCGGACAGGGTCAGAGACCCAGTACTTC. The chain combines TRBV27 with TRBJ2-5; the match to TRBD1 covers 8 bases. Germline CDR1 reads MNHEY; CDR2 reads SMNVEV (reference sequence). V lost 0 bases, J lost 4 bases, and 7 bases stayed unmatched. This CDR3 comprises 16 residues.

This clone has a single count. This chain links TRBV28 with TRBJ2-7; tentative D call: TRBD2 (5 bases). With 6 bases removed from V and 3 bases from J, the gap between germline ends came to 12 bases. CDR3 length: 13 amino acids. The germline gives CDR1 MDHEN, CDR2 SYDVKM. CDR3 loop: CASRARGYYEQYF. The CDR3 nucleotides read TGTGCCAGCAGGGCCCGGGGATACTACGAGCAGTACTTC.

CDR3 in DNA: TGTGCCAGTAGCCTCCCTACTACAGGGGCCAGCAATCAGCCCCAGCATTTT. This codes for CASSLPTTGASNQPQHF. The rearrangement links TRBV19 to TRBJ1-5; TRBD1 matches 7 bases. From germline, CDR1 is LNHDA and CDR2 SQIVND (reference sequence). The CDR3 spans 17 residues. J lost 1 base, V lost 6 bases, and 12 bases had no gene match.